This TCR beta chain comes out of a study of CD8+ T cells in alopecia areata. Study details: A regimen of oral tofacitinib, 5 to 10 mg twice daily, was given to treated patients. Tofacitinib ran 6 to 18 months, followed by 6 months off drug.

As the sequencing template, cDNA was produced by extracting RNA and reverse transcribing it. The repertoire was sequenced with immunoSEQ multiplex PCR; TCRdb's copy has only in-frame clones and lacks some. The repertoire holds some 99,000 clones, 40% to 55% seen once, with roughly 0.79% in the top ten. This CDR3 is 15 amino acids long. CDR1 GTSNPN and CDR2 SVGIG come from the germline V gene (reference sequence). The V end was cut by 3 bases, the J end by 1 base, with 10 bases between. The TCR comes from a human donor with alopecia areata. V gene TRBV30 combines with J gene TRBJ2-6; the D is unclear. Material: CD4+ T cells sorted from blood. Written as DNA, the CDR3 is TGTGCCTGGAGCATAGGCCGGTCTGGGGCCAACGTCCTGACTTTC. It is translated as CAWSIGRSGANVLTF.